A single sample gave rise to the 4 T cell receptor beta chains below, sequenced in a study of blood T cell repertoires in COVID-19. TCRdb keeps only in-frame clones here, not all; method: immunoSEQ multiplex PCR. This repertoire shows just under 30,000 clones, 80% to 90% found once; its top ten account for 24%. Sequenced: peripheral blood. These receptor sequences come from a human donor with active COVID-19. The donor label of this sample is uncertain.

The V and J genes are TRBV5-1 and TRBJ2-2; possibly TRBD1 for D (5 bases). Trimming took 0 bases from V and 6 from J, leaving 9 bases between them. CDR1 and CDR2 from the germline V gene are SGHRS and YFSETQ. The CDR3 is made up of 14 amino acids. This CDR3 is CASSLEGLAGELFF. Here the CDR3 DNA reads TGCGCCAGCAGCTTGGAGGGGTTAGCCGGGGAGCTGTTTTTT.

The rearrangement uses TRBV3-1 (or the pseudogene TRBV3-2) and TRBJ2-1; D not certain. This CDR3 comprises 12 residues. Per germline, CDR1 LGHDT and CDR2 YNNKEL (reference sequence). V was pared by 3 bases and J by 8 bases, with 8 bases between. CDR3 coding DNA: TGTGCCAGCAGCCATTTAGCCGATGAGCAGTTCTTC. Translation gives CASSHLADEQFF.

The rearrangement links TRBV5-4 to TRBJ2-1; D gene uncertain. Trimming stripped 1 base from V and 0 bases from J, with 8 bases between. The CDR3 is 15 residues long. In germline, CDR1 is SGHNT, CDR2 YYREEE (reference sequence). In DNA, the CDR3 is TGTGCCAGCAGCTTGCCAGGAAGCTCCTACAATGAGCAGTTCTTC. The encoded protein is CASSLPGSSYNEQFF.

Details on this clone: A junction boundary mismatches the germline segment, possibly from a read error. The rearrangement joins TRBV7-3 to TRBJ1-1; possibly TRBD1 for D (5 bases). Germline values: CDR1 SGHTA, CDR2 FQGTGA. The CDR3 extends over 10 amino acids. The CDR3 reads CASRPGGVIF. The CDR3 DNA follows: TGTGCCAGCCGCCCCGGGGGAGTTATCTTT.